This T cell receptor (beta chain) was retrieved from a study of vaccination and CD4 T cells after COVID-19. Oncomine TCR Beta short-read sequencing was applied to DNA from cultured CD4+ T cells. TCRdb re-called the PCR reads with MiXCR, one entry per CDR3 protein. The sample shows just over 20,000 distinct CDR3 sequences, less than 80% of them seen only once. Treatment defined: approximately 11-day PBMC culture with coronavirus spike peptide pools or control peptides (ViraFEST assay). The germline CDR1 and CDR2 sequences are ENHRY and SYGVKD. The length of the CDR3 is 13 residues. V lost 6 bases, J lost 3 bases, and 11 bases lay in between. Details on this clonotype: The antigen remains undetermined.

The receptor comes from a human donor who received a COVID-19 vaccine. The genes are TRBV10-3 and TRBJ1-1; D ambiguous. This specimen consisted of CD4+ T cells from blood, cultured in vitro, obtained before SARS-CoV-2 vaccination. CDR3 nucleotides: TGTGCCATCAGGAAGGGTGGGGACACTGAAGCTTTCTTT. Translating it yields CAIRKGGDTEAFF.